This T cell receptor beta chain appears in the sequencing data of a study of T cells in Graves' hyperthyroidism and ophthalmopathy. General study findings and limits: Median prediction lead before ophthalmopathy onset was 5 to 7 months with the model. In the blood, most expanded thyroid clonotypes above 0.001 appeared as well.

The TCR beta CDR3 regions underwent amplification using RNA transcripts as the source. A set of HTBI primers served as the primers for a first-round RT-PCR of the TCR CDR3. TCRdb recomputed calls from the multiplex PCR reads with MiXCR, one row per CDR3 protein. The sample records around 570,000 distinct CDR3 sequences, just under 20% being singletons. The germline V gene encodes CDR1 GTSNPN and CDR2 SVGIG (reference sequence). Unmatched junction bases numbered 10, after V lost 2 bases and J lost 4 bases. The CDR3 runs 16 residues. Remarks on this clonotype: Its antigen is currently unknown.

Every diagnosis used clinical symptoms, serum thyroxine and TRAb, thyroid ultrasound and orbital computed tomography. The V call is TRBV30, the J call TRBJ2-3; 9 bases match TRBD2. Sequences were obtained from blood. The TCR originated in a man aged 35-49 years with Graves' ophthalmopathy. CDR3 in DNA: TGTGCCTGGAGTATTGGGGCTAGCGGGATCGCAGATACGCAGTATTTT. Encoded protein: CAWSIGASGIADTQYF.